The subject of this entry is one T cell receptor (beta chain). This CDR3 has 15 amino acids. From germline, CDR1 is SGHRS and CDR2 YFSETQ. Trimming removed 0 bases at V and 2 bases at J, with 9 bases between. Original analysis: Quantification of nucleated cells was approximated via reference gene primer amplification. Only in-frame clones appear in the TCRdb table, and some are missing; sequencing was by immunoSEQ multiplex PCR. Clone size and the V and J calls come from that table; the DNA yielded D and trimming. The table lists 150,000 to 200,000 clones, roughly three quarters of them singletons, with almost 6% in the top ten. Followed longitudinally, the Seattle patients had been enrolled during active infection. The data were taken from a study of blood T cell repertoires in COVID-19. Study background: Whether acute or convalescent, the COVID-19 samples came from the United States, Italy and Spain. Sources were T cells, B-cell-depleted T cells, or PBMCs; the material itself was cDNA or gDNA.

This clonotype was obtained from a woman aged 40 to 49 with COVID-19, enrolled during active disease. Sequenced input: peripheral blood. This rearrangement joins TRBV5-1 to TRBJ2-4; D is undetermined. CDR3 region: CASSLVQSPKNIQYF. CDR3 nucleotides: TGCGCCAGCAGCTTGGTCCAGTCGCCCAAAAACATTCAGTACTTC.